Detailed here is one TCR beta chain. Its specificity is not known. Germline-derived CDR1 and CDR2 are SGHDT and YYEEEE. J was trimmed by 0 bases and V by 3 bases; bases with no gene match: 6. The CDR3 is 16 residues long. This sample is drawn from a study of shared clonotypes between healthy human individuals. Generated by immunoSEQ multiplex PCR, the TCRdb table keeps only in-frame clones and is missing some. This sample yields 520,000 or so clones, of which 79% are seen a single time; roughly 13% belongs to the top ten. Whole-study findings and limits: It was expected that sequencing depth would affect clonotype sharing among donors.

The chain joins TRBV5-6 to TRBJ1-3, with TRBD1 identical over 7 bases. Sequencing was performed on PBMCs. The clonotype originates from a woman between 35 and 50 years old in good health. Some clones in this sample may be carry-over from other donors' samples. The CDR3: CASSYPGQFSGNTIYF. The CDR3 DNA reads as TGTGCCAGCAGCTACCCGGGACAGTTCTCTGGAAACACCATATATTTT. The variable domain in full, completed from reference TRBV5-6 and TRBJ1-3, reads DAGVTQSPTHLIKTRGQQVTLRCSPKSGHDTVSWYQQALGQGPQFIFQYYEEEERQRGNFPDRFSGHQFPNYSSELNVNALLLGDSALYLCASSYPGQFSGNTIYFGEGSWLTVV.